These T cell receptor beta chains were read from a single sample in a study of response to subunit inactivated influenza vaccine. MiXCR, run by TCRdb on the RT-PCR reads, gives a single entry per CDR3 protein. The table has roughly 710,000 distinct CDR3 sequences, 14% seen once. Sequencing was performed on PBMCs from blood, taken around two weeks before vaccination. Receptors originate from a man aged 50 to 59 who received an inactivated influenza vaccine. CDR3s include the opening cysteine and the closing phenylalanine or tryptophan. A D gene is named only where the DNA matches it firmly. Some rows mark clone size as missing; the rest say once, few, many or name a class of expanded clone.

>TRBV5-1|TRBJ2-6|.|.
CASHEPGANVLTF
TGCGCCAGCCACGAGCCTGGGGCCAACGTCCTGACTTTC
>TRBV6-2/TRBV6-3|TRBJ2-5|.|TRBD2
CASSRREGRVQETQYF
TGTGCCAGCAGCCGCAGGGAAGGGAGGGTTCAAGAGACCCAGTACTTC
>TRBV15|TRBJ2-3|.|TRBD2
CATSRTSGAITDTQYF
TGTGCCACCAGCAGAACTAGCGGGGCGATCACAGATACGCAGTATTTT
>TRBV12-3/TRBV12-4|TRBJ1-2|.|.
CASSFPGAGAGYTF
TGTGCCAGCAGTTTCCCCGGGGCAGGGGCCGGCTACACCTTC
>TRBV10-2|TRBJ2-7|.|.
CASSEPGRSYEQYF
TGCGCCAGCAGTGAGCCCGGCAGGTCCTACGAGCAGTACTTC
>TRBV7-2|TRBJ2-1|.|TRBD2
CASSLMRLATNEQFF
TGTGCCAGCAGCTTAATGAGACTAGCGACTAATGAGCAGTTCTTC
>TRBV6-2/TRBV6-3|TRBJ1-2|few|TRBD1
CASSSKRTGDYGYTF
TGTGCCAGCAGTTCAAAGAGGACAGGGGACTATGGCTACACCTTC
>TRBV30|TRBJ2-1|few|.
CAWSSLNEQFF
TGTGCCTGGAGTAGTCTGAATGAGCAGTTCTTC
>TRBV9|TRBJ2-2|few|TRBD2
CASSVAASGGNTGELFF
TGTGCCAGCAGCGTAGCCGCTAGCGGGGGGAACACCGGGGAGCTGTTTTTT
>TRBV5-1|TRBJ1-2|many|TRBD1
CASSLGQGNGYTF
TGCGCCAGCAGCTTGGGACAGGGAAATGGCTACACCTTC
>TRBV27|TRBJ2-7|many|.
CASSLLGGYEQYF
TGTGCCAGCAGCTTACTAGGCGGCTACGAGCAGTACTTC
>TRBV29-1|TRBJ1-2|.|.
CSVEDGQGTGYTF
TGCAGCGTTGAAGATGGGCAGGGTACTGGCTACACCTTC
>TRBV20-1|TRBJ2-3|few|.
CSARRGGRADTQYF
TGCAGTGCTAGAAGGGGGGGCAGGGCAGATACGCAGTATTTT
>TRBV20-1|TRBJ1-4|.|.
CKAQGAGGSNEKLFF
TGCAAGGCCCAGGGAGCTGGGGGCAGTAATGAAAAACTGTTTTTT
>TRBV20-1|TRBJ1-6|many|.
CSAIPEQELRALHF
TGCAGTGCTATTCCGGAACAGGAACTTCGGGCCCTCCACTTT
>TRBV7-9|TRBJ2-7|.|TRBD1
CASSPERGRDEQYF
TGTGCCAGCAGCCCCGAAAGGGGGCGCGACGAGCAGTACTTC
>TRBV28|TRBJ2-3|few|.
CASSLRGVQGEFTDTQYF
TGTGCCAGCAGTTTAAGGGGGGTGCAAGGCGAATTCACAGATACGCAGTATTTT
>TRBV6-1|TRBJ2-1|few|.
CASSLANSYNEQFF
TGTGCCAGCAGCCTAGCTAACTCGTACAATGAGCAGTTCTTC
>TRBV29-1|TRBJ2-2|many|.
CSVARTVAGELFF
TGCAGCGTCGCTCGGACGGTAGCCGGGGAGCTGTTTTTT
>TRBV12-3/TRBV12-4|TRBJ2-2|many|TRBD1
CASSPGTGRTGELFF
TGTGCCAGCAGCCCCGGGACAGGGCGCACCGGGGAGCTGTTTTTT
>TRBV7-2|TRBJ2-3|few|TRBD1
CASSSMGQGLDTQYF
TGTGCCAGCAGCTCAATGGGACAGGGATTAGATACGCAGTATTTT
>TRBV6-1|TRBJ1-2|few|.
CASSLQGSPSGYTF
TGTGCCAGCAGCCTACAGGGATCCCCTAGTGGCTACACCTTC
>TRBV18|TRBJ2-3|.|.
CASSTRQERSQYF
TGTGCCAGCTCTACTAGACAGGAGCGTTCGCAGTATTTT
>TRBV7-9|TRBJ2-1|few|.
CASSLGDSSSFF
TGTGCCAGCAGCTTAGGGGATAGCTCCAGCTTCTTC
>TRBV5-1|TRBJ2-4|.|TRBD1
CASSGGQQVAKNIQYF
TGCGCCAGCAGCGGGGGACAGCAGGTAGCCAAAAACATTCAGTACTTC
>TRBV5-1|TRBJ2-2|.|TRBD2
CASSLAAGTNTGELFF
TGCGCCAGCAGCTTGGCAGCGGGGACGAACACCGGGGAGCTGTTTTTT
>TRBV3-1|TRBJ1-5|.|.
CASSQSGLSNQPQHF
TGTGCCAGCAGCCAGTCGGGTCTTAGCAATCAGCCCCAGCATTTT
>TRBV20-1|TRBJ2-3|.|.
CSAAHGGDTQYF
TGCAGTGCCGCCCATGGGGGAGATACGCAGTATTTT
>TRBV5-1|TRBJ2-3|.|TRBD2
CASSNRLASTDTQYF
TGCGCCAGCAGCAACCGACTAGCTTCCACAGATACGCAGTATTTT
>TRBV11-2|TRBJ2-7|few|.
CASSPQGFSSYEQYF
TGTGCCAGCAGCCCTCAGGGGTTTAGCTCCTACGAGCAGTACTTC
>TRBV5-5|TRBJ2-4|few|.
CASSFWTSVNIQYF
TGTGCCAGCAGCTTCTGGACAAGCGTCAACATTCAGTACTTC
>TRBV5-1|TRBJ1-2|.|TRBD1
CASSWTGSHGYTF
TGCGCCAGCAGCTGGACAGGGTCCCATGGCTACACCTTC
>TRBV7-2|TRBJ1-3|many|.
CASSLRNSGNTIYF
TGTGCCAGCAGCTTAAGAAACTCTGGAAACACCATATATTTT
>TRBV18|TRBJ1-4|many|.
CASSPGGGRGGLF
TGTGCCAGCTCACCGGGAGGAGGGAGAGGAGGGCTTTTT
>TRBV6-2/TRBV6-3|TRBJ2-1|.|.
CASSYGGIHEQFF
TGTGCCAGCAGTTACGGGGGCATTCATGAGCAGTTCTTC
>TRBV7-9|TRBJ1-6|.|.
CASSIQVNSPLHF
TGTGCCAGCAGCATACAGGTTAATTCACCCCTCCACTTT
>TRBV4-1|TRBJ2-7|.|.
CASSQDPGNYEQYF
TGCGCCAGCAGCCAAGATCCGGGGAACTACGAGCAGTACTTC
>TRBV6-5|TRBJ2-7|.|TRBD1
CASRDRYYEQYF
TGTGCCAGCAGGGACAGGTACTACGAGCAGTACTTC
>TRBV7-2|TRBJ2-1|few|.
CASSLGPGRYEQFF
TGTGCCAGCAGCTTGGGTCCAGGGCGATATGAGCAGTTCTTC
>TRBV7-2|TRBJ2-3|many|TRBD2
CASSTGLAGGGVAQYF
TGTGCCAGCAGCACAGGACTAGCGGGAGGCGGGGTGGCGCAGTATTTT
>TRBV6-2/TRBV6-3|TRBJ2-7|few|.
CATSGYYEQYF
TGTGCCACCTCAGGCTACTACGAGCAGTACTTC